This TCR beta chain was sequenced during a study of blood T cell repertoires in COVID-19. As for the study in general: T cells, B-cell-depleted T cells, or PBMCs provided the cDNA or gDNA that served as material.

The repertoire was sequenced with immunoSEQ multiplex PCR; TCRdb's copy has only in-frame clones and lacks some. This sample has about 170,000 clones; around nine tenths occur once, and the top ten carry 3% to 4.5%. Germline assignment: CDR1 SNHLY and CDR2 FYNNEI. Trimming left V 6 bases short and J 2 bases short, with 19 bases between. The CDR3 runs to 16 residues. The sequence was collected from a man aged 18 to 30 with active or convalescent COVID-19. The chain couples TRBV2 to TRBJ2-5, with D tentatively TRBD2 (5 bases). The specimen was peripheral blood. CDR3 nucleotides: TGTGCCAGCAGGATGCGGACCGGACGGGGACAAGAGACCCAGTACTTC. Protein product: CASRMRTGRGQETQYF.